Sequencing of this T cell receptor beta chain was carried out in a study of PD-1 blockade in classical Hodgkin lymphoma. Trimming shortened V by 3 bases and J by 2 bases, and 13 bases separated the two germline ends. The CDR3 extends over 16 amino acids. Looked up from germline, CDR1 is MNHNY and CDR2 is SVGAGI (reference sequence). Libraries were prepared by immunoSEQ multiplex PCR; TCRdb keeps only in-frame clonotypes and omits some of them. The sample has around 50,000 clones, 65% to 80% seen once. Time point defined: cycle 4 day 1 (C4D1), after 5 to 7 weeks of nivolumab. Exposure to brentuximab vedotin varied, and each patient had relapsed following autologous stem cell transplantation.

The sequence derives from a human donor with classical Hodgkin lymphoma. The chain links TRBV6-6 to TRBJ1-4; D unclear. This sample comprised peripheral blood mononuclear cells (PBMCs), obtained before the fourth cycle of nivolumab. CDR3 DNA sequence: TGTGCCAGCAGTTATTCGCATTTAGGGACTAATGAAAAACTGTTTTTT. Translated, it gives CASSYSHLGTNEKLFF.